This TCR beta chain derives from a study of cytotoxic CD8 clonotypes in ibrutinib-treated CLL. V dropped 4 bases and J dropped 6; count of bases not matched to a gene: 5. Germline V gene sequence: CDR1 MNHNS, CDR2 SASEGT. This CDR3 has 15 amino acids. Assay: immunoSEQ multiplex PCR; the TCRdb copy retains only in-frame clones and omits some. In the table there are 270,000 or so clones, around 69% of which are singletons. The source is a human donor with chronic lymphocytic leukemia. Source: PBMCs, taken at disease progression, from a patient treated with ibrutinib. The chain links TRBV6-1 to TRBJ1-6; 8 nucleotides align to TRBD1. Here the CDR3 DNA reads TGTGCCAGCAGTGTGATGGACAGGGTTAATTCACCCCTCCACTTT. Protein: CASSVMDRVNSPLHF.